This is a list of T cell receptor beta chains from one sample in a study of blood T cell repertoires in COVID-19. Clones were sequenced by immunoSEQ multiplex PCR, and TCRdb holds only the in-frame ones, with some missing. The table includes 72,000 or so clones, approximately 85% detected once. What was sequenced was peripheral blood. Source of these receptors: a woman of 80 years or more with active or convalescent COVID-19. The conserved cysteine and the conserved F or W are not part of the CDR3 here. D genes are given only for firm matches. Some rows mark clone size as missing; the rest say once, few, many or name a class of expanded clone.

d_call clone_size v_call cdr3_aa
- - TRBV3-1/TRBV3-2 ASSQDLTERNTEAF
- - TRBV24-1 ATSDRTGGEAF
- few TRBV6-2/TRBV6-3 ASSYSGPPGSYEQY
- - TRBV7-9 ASSWYGGLDSPLH
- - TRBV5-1 ASSLGVAANTEAF
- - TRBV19 ASSIAVNRVSTGELF
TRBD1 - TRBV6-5 ASRLPGGYGYT
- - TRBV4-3 ASSQDGTDTQY
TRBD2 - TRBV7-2 ASSLLTSGVEQY
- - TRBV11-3 ASRRGSGEQF
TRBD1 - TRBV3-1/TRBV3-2 ASSQNRGEISYT
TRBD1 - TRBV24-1 ATSDRDRGGTGELF
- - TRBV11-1 ATSGSYEQY
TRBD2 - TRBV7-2 ASSFRTSGGAIREQY
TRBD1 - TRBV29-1 SVDDIIDRGPYGYT
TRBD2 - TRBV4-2 ASSQSSGGAIDTQY
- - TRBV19 ASSPGETQY
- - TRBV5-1 ASSLDGRGYTGELF
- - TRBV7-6 ASRITGTLEDTQY